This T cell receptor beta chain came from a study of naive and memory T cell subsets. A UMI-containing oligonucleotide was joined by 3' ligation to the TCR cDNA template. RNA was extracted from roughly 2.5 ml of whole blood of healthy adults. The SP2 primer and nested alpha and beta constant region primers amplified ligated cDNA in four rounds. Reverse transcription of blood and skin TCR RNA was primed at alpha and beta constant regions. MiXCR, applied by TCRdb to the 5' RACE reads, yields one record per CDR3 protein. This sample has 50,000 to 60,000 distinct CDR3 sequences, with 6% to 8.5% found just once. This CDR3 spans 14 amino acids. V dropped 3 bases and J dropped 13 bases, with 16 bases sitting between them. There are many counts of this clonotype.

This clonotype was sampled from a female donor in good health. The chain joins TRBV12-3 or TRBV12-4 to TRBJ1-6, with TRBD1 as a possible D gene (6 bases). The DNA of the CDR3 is TGTGCCAGCAGTTTTAACAGAGGGGGGGTTCCCCTCCACTTT. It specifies CASSFNRGGVPLHF.